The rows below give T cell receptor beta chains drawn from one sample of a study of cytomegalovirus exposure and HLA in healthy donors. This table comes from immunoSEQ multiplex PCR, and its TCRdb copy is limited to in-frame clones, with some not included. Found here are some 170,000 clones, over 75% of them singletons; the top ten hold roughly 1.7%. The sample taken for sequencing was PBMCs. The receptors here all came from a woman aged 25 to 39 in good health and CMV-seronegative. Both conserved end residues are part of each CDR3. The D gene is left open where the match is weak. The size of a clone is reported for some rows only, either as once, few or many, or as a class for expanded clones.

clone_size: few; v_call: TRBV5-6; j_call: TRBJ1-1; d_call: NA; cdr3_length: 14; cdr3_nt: TGTGCCAGCAGCCCGACCCTCAGCGGGACTGAAGCTTTCTTT; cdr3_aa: CASSPTLSGTEAFF
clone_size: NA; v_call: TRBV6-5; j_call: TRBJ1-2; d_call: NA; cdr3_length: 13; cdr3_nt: TGTGCCAGCAGTTACGAGGGTAACTATGGCTACACCTTC; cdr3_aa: CASSYEGNYGYTF
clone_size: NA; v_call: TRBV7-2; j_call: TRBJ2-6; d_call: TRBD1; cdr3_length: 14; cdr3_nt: TGTGCCAGCAGCTCAAGACGGGACAGCAGCGTCCTGACTTTC; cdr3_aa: CASSSRRDSSVLTF
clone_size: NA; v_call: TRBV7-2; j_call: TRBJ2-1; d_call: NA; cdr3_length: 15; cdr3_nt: TGTGCCAGCAGCTCGGGAAGCGGGTACTACAATGAGCAGTTCTTC; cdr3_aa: CASSSGSGYYNEQFF
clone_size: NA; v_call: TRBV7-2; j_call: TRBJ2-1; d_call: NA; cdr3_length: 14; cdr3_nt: TGTGCCAGCAGCGCCCGACAGAGCTACAATGAGCAGTTCTTC; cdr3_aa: CASSARQSYNEQFF
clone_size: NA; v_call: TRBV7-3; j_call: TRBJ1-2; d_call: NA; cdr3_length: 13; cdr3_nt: TGTGCCAGCAGCTTAATGCAGGGTTCCGGCTACACCTTC; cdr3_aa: CASSLMQGSGYTF
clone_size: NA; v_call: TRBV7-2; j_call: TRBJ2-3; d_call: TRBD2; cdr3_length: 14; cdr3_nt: TGTGCCAGCAGCTTAGGACTAGCGACAGATACGCAGTATTTT; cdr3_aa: CASSLGLATDTQYF
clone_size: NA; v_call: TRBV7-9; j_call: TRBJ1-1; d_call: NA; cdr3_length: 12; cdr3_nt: TGTTCCAGCAGGTCAATGAACACTGAAGCTTTCTTT; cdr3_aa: CSSRSMNTEAFF
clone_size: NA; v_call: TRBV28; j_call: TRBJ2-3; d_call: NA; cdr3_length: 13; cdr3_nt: TGTGCCGTCAACGAGGGGGGGCTAGCTACGCAGTATTTT; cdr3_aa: CAVNEGGLATQYF
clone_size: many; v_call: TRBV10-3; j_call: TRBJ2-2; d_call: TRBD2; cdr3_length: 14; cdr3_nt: TGTGCCATCAGTGGTCGGGAGGACACCGGGGAGCTGTTTTTT; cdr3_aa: CAISGREDTGELFF
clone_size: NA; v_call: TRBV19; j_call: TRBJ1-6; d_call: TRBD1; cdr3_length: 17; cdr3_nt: TGTGCCAGTAGTATAGGAATGACAGGGGGCATAAAGTCACCCCTCCACTTT; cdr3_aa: CASSIGMTGGIKSPLHF
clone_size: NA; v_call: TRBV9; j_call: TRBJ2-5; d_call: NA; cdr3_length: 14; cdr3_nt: TGTGCCAGCAGCGTGGGAATGGGAGGAGAGACCCAGTACTTC; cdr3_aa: CASSVGMGGETQYF
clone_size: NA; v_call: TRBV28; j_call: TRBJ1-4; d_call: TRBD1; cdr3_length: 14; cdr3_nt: TGTGCCAGCAGTGGCACAGGGGGCGTTGAAAAACTGTTTTTT; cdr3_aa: CASSGTGGVEKLFF
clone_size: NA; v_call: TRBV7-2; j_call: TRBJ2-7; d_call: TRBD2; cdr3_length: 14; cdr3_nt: TGTGCCAGCAGCCCAGGACTAGCGGGGGCCGACGCGTACTTC; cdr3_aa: CASSPGLAGADAYF
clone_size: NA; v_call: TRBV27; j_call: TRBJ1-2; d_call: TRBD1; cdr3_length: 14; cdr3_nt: TGTGCCAGCAGTTTCCGGGACAGGGTTCCTGGCTACACCTTC; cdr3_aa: CASSFRDRVPGYTF
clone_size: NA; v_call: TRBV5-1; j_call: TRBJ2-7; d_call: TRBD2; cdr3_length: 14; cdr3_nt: TGCGCCAGCAGCTTTAGCGGGAGTAGTAGCGAGCAGTACTTC; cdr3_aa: CASSFSGSSSEQYF
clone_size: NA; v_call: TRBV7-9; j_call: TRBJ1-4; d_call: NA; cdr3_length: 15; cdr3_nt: TGTGCCAGCAGCCCCGGACGGGGGAAAAATGAAAAACTGTTTTTT; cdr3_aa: CASSPGRGKNEKLFF
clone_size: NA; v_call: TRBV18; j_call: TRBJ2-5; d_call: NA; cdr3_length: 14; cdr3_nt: TGTGCCAGCTCACCCCTTGACAGACAAGAGACCCAGTACTTC; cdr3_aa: CASSPLDRQETQYF
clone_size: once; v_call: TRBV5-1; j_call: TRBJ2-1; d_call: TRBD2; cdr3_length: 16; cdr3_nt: TGCGCCAGCAGCCCCCTAGCGGGGGCCTTCTACAATGAGCAGTTCTTC; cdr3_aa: CASSPLAGAFYNEQFF
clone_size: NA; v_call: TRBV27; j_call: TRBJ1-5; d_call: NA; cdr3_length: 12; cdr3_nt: TGTGCCAGCAGTTCCCCGAATCAGCCCCAGCATTTT; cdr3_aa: CASSSPNQPQHF
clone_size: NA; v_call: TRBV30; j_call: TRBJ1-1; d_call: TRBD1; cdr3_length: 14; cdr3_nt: TGTGCCTGGAACCGGGGACAGGGGAACACTGAAGCTTTCTTT; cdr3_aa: CAWNRGQGNTEAFF
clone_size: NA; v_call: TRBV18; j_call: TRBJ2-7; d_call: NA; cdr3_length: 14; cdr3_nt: TGTGCCAGCTCACCTTCCGGGGTCAGCTACGAGCAGTACTTC; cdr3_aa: CASSPSGVSYEQYF
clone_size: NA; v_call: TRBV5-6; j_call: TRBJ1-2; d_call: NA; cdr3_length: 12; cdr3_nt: TGTGCCAGCAGCTGGGGAGGGTATGGCTACACCTTC; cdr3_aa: CASSWGGYGYTF
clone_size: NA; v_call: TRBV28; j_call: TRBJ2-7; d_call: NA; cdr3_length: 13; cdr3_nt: TGTGCCAGCAGTACAGGGATCTCCTACGAGCAGTACTTC; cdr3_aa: CASSTGISYEQYF
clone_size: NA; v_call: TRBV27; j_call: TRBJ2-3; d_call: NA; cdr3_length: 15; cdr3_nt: TGTGCCAGCAGTTTAAACGGCGGGAACCCCGATACGCAGTATTTT; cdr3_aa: CASSLNGGNPDTQYF
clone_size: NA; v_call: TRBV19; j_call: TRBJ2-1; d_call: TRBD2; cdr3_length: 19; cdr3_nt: TGTGCCAGTAGTATAGGCGACCGAGGACTAGCGGGAGAATACAATGAGCAGTTCTTC; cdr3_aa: CASSIGDRGLAGEYNEQFF
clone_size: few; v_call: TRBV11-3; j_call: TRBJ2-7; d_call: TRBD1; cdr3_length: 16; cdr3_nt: TGTGCCAGCAGCTTAGGGTCGGGGACAGGGATTTACGAGCAGTACTTC; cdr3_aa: CASSLGSGTGIYEQYF
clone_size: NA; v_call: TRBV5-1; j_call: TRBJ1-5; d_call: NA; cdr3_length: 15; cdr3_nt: TGCGCCAGCAGCCCCGGGGTCCAGGAGGATCAGCCCCAGCATTTT; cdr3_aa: CASSPGVQEDQPQHF
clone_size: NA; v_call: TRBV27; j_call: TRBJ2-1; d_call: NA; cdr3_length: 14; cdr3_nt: TGTGCCAGCAGAAAAGTACCGCGAACAGGCGAGCAGTTCTTC; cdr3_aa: CASRKVPRTGEQFF
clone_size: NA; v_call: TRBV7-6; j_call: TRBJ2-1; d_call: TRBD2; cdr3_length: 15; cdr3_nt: TGTGCCAGCAGCGCCCCTAGCGGGGCTTACAATGAGCAGTTCTTC; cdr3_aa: CASSAPSGAYNEQFF
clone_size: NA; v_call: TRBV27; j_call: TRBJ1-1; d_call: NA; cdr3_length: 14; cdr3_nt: TGTGCCAGCAGTTTATTTTCGGTGAACACTGAAGCTTTCTTT; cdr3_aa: CASSLFSVNTEAFF
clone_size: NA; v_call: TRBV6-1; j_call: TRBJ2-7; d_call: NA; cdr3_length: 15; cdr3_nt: TGTGCCAGCACCACCTCTCCTAGCGCGTCCTACGAGCAGTACTTC; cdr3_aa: CASTTSPSASYEQYF
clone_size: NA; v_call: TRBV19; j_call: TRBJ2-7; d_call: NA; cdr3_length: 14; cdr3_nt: TGTGCCAGTAGTCCACAGGGTTCGTACTACGAGCAGTACTTC; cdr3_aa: CASSPQGSYYEQYF
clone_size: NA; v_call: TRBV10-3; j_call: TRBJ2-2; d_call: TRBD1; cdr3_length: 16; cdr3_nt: TGTGCCATCAGAGAACCGACAGGGGTGGATCCCGGGGAGCTGTTTTTT; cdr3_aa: CAIREPTGVDPGELFF
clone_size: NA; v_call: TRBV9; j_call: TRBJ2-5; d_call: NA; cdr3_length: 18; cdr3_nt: TGTGCCAGCAGCGTAGGTCAGACAGGAGGTAGAGGACAAGAGACCCAGTACTTC; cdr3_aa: CASSVGQTGGRGQETQYF
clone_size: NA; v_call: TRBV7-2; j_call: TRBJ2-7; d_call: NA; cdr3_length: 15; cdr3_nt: TGTGCCAGCAGCTTACGGACAGTTTCTCAGTACGAGCAGTACTTC; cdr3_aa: CASSLRTVSQYEQYF
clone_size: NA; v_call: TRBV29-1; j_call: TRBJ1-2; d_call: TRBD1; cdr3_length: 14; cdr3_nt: TGCAGCGTTGATGTTGACAGGGGGCCCTATGGCTACACCTTC; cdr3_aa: CSVDVDRGPYGYTF
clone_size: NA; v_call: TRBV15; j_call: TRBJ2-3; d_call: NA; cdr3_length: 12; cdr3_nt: TGTGCCACCAGCAGGCCCAGAGATACGCAGTATTTT; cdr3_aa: CATSRPRDTQYF